Described below is a single T cell receptor beta chain sequence and its context. Germline V gene data show CDR1 as MGHRA and CDR2 as YSYEKL. The CDR3 is 16 amino acids. The trim removed 4 bases at V and 7 bases at J, leaving 15 bases unmatched. The sample belongs to a study of blood T cell repertoires in COVID-19. Repertoires were generated with immunoSEQ multiplex PCR, while TCRdb's copy carries only in-frame clones and drops some. The sample holds 250,000 or so clones; 75% to 90% are singletons and the top ten take about 4%. The sequencing input was PBMCs or T cells enriched from blood (not recorded which). This chain connects TRBV4-1 to TRBJ1-2; the match to TRBD1 covers 7 bases. The source of this sequence is a woman younger than 45 with acute COVID-19. CDR3: CASSRDTGTELFGYTF. CDR3 coding DNA: TGCGCCAGCAGCCGAGATACCGGGACAGAGTTGTTTGGCTACACCTTC.